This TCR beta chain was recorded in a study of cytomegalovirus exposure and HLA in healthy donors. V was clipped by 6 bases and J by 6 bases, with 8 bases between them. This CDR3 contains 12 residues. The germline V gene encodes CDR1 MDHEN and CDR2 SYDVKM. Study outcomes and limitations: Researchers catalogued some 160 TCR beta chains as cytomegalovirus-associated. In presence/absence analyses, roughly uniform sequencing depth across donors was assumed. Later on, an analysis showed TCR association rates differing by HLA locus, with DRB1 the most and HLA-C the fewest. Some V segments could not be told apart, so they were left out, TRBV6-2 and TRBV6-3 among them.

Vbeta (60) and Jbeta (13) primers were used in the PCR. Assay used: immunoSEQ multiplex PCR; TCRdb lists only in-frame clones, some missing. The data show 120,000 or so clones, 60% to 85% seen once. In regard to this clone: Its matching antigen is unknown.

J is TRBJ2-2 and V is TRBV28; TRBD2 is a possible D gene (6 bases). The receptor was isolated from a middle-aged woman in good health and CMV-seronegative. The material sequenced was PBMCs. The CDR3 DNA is TGTGCCAGCAGGACGGGGGCCGGGGAGCTGTTTTTT. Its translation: CASRTGAGELFF.